This TCR beta chain appears in the sequencing data of a study of T cells in Graves' hyperthyroidism and ophthalmopathy (dated by TCRdb to the late 2010s). About the investigation overall: Peripheral blood was collected at initial diagnosis, before any treatment. To identify TCR V-J signatures that set the groups apart, the researchers used a discovery cohort of about a hundred patients, made up of under 45 with Graves' ophthalmopathy and 55 to 65 with stable Graves' hyperthyroidism. Prospective prediction of ophthalmopathy was tested in an independent validation cohort consisting of roughly 19 hyperthyroidism patients and more than 15 patients who later progressed to ophthalmopathy. The 100 or so discovery patients were divided at random into training and test sets in a 7:3 ratio. Thyroid tissue and blood T-cell repertoires from more than 5 Graves' hyperthyroidism patients were also compared in the study. After sampling, hyperthyroidism patients received methimazole starting at 30 mg daily, and ophthalmopathy patients received high-dose intravenous methylprednisolone. TCR Vbeta CDR3 sequencing of roughly 140 peripheral blood samples (approximately 44 ophthalmopathy, about 75 hyperthyroidism and approximately 17 progressor patients) is reported in the paper. Overall study results and their limits: Most expanded thyroid clonotypes (frequency above 0.001) were also detected in blood, a finding suggesting that blood repertoires may reflect thyroid immune responses. Ophthalmopathy was separated from stable hyperthyroidism by a 13 V-J signature model, with 87.88% sensitivity and 81% to 82% specificity obtained in cross-validation and 80%/75% obtained in testing. Sample size was not statistically predetermined, and investigators were not blinded to group allocation. During validation, the model predicted progression to ophthalmopathy a median of about 5.9 months ahead of onset, with more than 60% sensitivity and under 85% specificity.

Ophthalmopathy patients had moderately to severely active disease, Clinical Activity Score of at least 3, NOSPECS grade of at least 4, and duration under 3 months. The study excluded patients with uncontrolled infections, other autoimmune diseases, pregnancy or lactation. Diagnoses relied on clinical symptoms, serum thyroxine and TRAb, thyroid ultrasound and orbital computed tomography. PBMCs were isolated from 10 ml of fresh peripheral blood by Ficoll-Paque density gradient centrifugation. Total RNA was extracted using Trizol reagent, and RNA quality was assessed on an Agilent 2100 Bioanalyzer. In regard to this clonotype: No antigen is known for it. Qualities for individual bases were not recorded, and no much larger clone is one base off.

Ends trimmed: V by 8 bases, J by 4 bases; bases unmatched to a gene: 13. From the cysteine up to the phenylalanine, the CDR3 has a length of 14 residues. Just CDR3 DNA is preserved here, 42 bases in frame from base 1. Sequences GTSNPN (CDR1) and SVGIG (CDR2) are obtained from the germline V gene (reference sequence). The TCR beta CDR3 regions were amplified from RNA transcripts. A first-round RT-PCR of the TCR CDR3 used the HTBI primer set with the Qiagen OneStep RT-PCR kit. The libraries were constructed in a second round of multiplex PCR and then size-selected and purified. Paired-end sequencing of the libraries was performed with 100 bp reads on an Illumina HiSeq2000. The paper's processing steps were these. Raw data were processed with SOAPnuke, discarding reads with adapters, uncalled bases, mean Phred below 15, or no exact constant-primer or identifier match. COPE v1.2.5 was used to merge high-quality paired reads, and clonotypes were defined as unique nucleotide sequences. MiTCR v1.1 was used to align the clonotypes against IMGT TRBV, TRBD and TRBJ reference segments. The analysis included only V-J combinations with a frequency above 0.0001, which together covered over 98% of the repertoires. A TCS score was defined as the ratio between F50 (clonal expansion) and ExV (chaos), using BLOSUM62-based TCRdist between CDR3 peptides within each V-J. Welch's t-statistics and random forest reduced roughly 500 V-J features to 10 to 15, which were used in a naive Bayes classifier (R e1071). Using fastp trimming at Q25 and MiXCR clonotype assembly, TCRdb reanalyzed the public sequencing data and kept in-frame beta chains. For every CDR3 protein sequence, its rows merge into one entry that carries the most common genes and DNA. For this entry, the V and J calls and clone size follow TCRdb and not the study's own pipeline. The sample table shows a few hundred thousand distinct CDR3 sequences, and roughly 16% are seen once. Of the sample, approximately 30% falls within the top ten clones.

The chain was built from TRBV30 and TRBJ2-7, with 8 middle bases fitting TRBD2. Sequencing was carried out using blood. This sequence originates from a woman under 40 with Graves' ophthalmopathy. The CDR3 region reads CAGGGRTDLYEQYF. In nucleotides, the sequence is TGTGCCGGGGGCGGGAGGACAGATTTATACGAGCAGTACTTC.